A selection of T cell receptor beta chains follows, all from one sample in a study of cytomegalovirus exposure and HLA in healthy donors. This table comes from immunoSEQ multiplex PCR, and its TCRdb copy is limited to in-frame clones, with some not included. The sample comprises around 150,000 clones, around nine tenths of which are singletons, and over 0.8% rests with the top ten. The sample was PBMCs. The source of these receptors is a woman aged 25 to 39 in good health and CMV-seronegative. Each CDR3 is given with its conserved first and last residue. The order of the fields is clone size, V gene, J gene, D gene, CDR3 DNA, CDR3 protein. A D gene is named only where the DNA matches it firmly. Clone size is given for some rows only: seen once, a few or many times, or a class if the clone is expanded.

-,TRBV2,TRBJ2-7,TRBD1,TGTGCCAGCCGTACCGGGACAGGGAGCTACGAGCAGTACTTC,CASRTGTGSYEQYF
-,TRBV4-1,TRBJ2-7,-,TGCGCCAGCAGCCACACGTTGTCGGACACCTACGAGCAGTACTTC,CASSHTLSDTYEQYF
-,TRBV7-2,TRBJ1-1,-,TGTGCCAGCAGCTTAAGCACGCGGTGGAACACTGAAGCTTTCTTT,CASSLSTRWNTEAFF
-,TRBV10-1,TRBJ2-3,-,TGCGCCAGCAGTGAGGGACAGGGAGGGAGCACAGATACGCAGTATTTT,CASSEGQGGSTDTQYF
-,TRBV6-1,TRBJ1-5,TRBD1,TGTGCCAGCAGTGTTGATACAGGGGGGGGTCAGCCCCAGCATTTT,CASSVDTGGGQPQHF
-,TRBV2,TRBJ1-1,TRBD1,TGTGCCAGCAGCTCTGGACAGGGTGTCCCTGAAGCTTTCTTT,CASSSGQGVPEAFF
-,TRBV9,TRBJ2-7,TRBD2,TGTGCCAGCAGCGTAAGCGGGGGGGCAGTCTCCTACGAGCAGTACTTC,CASSVSGGAVSYEQYF
-,TRBV13,TRBJ2-7,-,TGTGCCAGCAGCTTAGGAGGGAGCTACGAGCAGTACTTC,CASSLGGSYEQYF
-,TRBV11-2,TRBJ2-5,-,TGTGCCAGCAGCTTGTGGTCATCTAGTCCTGCTCAAGAGACCCAGTACTTC,CASSLWSSSPAQETQYF
-,TRBV7-3,TRBJ2-1,TRBD2,TGTGCCAGCACCCGACTAGCGGGAGGTTTGGCGGCTCCTGTCTTC,CASTRLAGGLAAPVF
few,TRBV4-1,TRBJ1-3,-,TGCGCCAGCAGCCAAGCACAAGGAAACACCATATATTTT,CASSQAQGNTIYF
-,TRBV6-1,TRBJ2-5,TRBD2,TGTGCCAGCAGTGGGGACTTAATCCTACTAGCGGGGAGGGAGACCCAGTACTTC,CASSGDLILLAGRETQYF
-,TRBV28,TRBJ2-1,-,TGTGCCAGCGGCAGTTTTGGAGCGGACTACAATGAGCAGTTCTTC,CASGSFGADYNEQFF
-,TRBV28,TRBJ2-3,-,TGTGCCAGCAGTTTTAGCGTCGTCGACCAGTTGGGGAGCACAGATACGCAGTATTTT,CASSFSVVDQLGSTDTQYF
-,TRBV5-1,TRBJ2-3,TRBD1,TGCGCCAGCAGCTTAGGCGGCAGGGGGATAGATACGCAGTATTTT,CASSLGGRGIDTQYF
-,TRBV2,TRBJ2-4,TRBD2,TGTGCCAGCAGTGAGAACTCGGGACTACGGAACATTCAGTACTTC,CASSENSGLRNIQYF
-,TRBV2,TRBJ2-7,TRBD1,TGTGCCGGCGGGACAGGGTGGTACGAGCAGTACTTC,CAGGTGWYEQYF
-,TRBV2,TRBJ2-5,TRBD2,TGTGCCAGTGGCGGGAGGGAGACCCAGTACTTC,CASGGRETQYF
-,TRBV9,TRBJ2-5,TRBD2,TGTGCCAGCAGCGCGGTCGGGGGGGAGACCCAGTACTTC,CASSAVGGETQYF
-,TRBV4-3,TRBJ2-7,-,TGCGCCAGCAGCCAAGATCACCGGACGCGGGCCTCCTACGAGCAGTACTTC,CASSQDHRTRASYEQYF
-,TRBV5-6,TRBJ2-2,-,TGTGCCAGCTCCAGCCGGACAAAGCCACCCGGGGAGCTGTTTTTT,CASSSRTKPPGELFF
-,TRBV2,TRBJ2-7,TRBD1,TGTGCCAGCAGTAGTCAGGGGGCGTATATGGGGGACGAGCAGTACTTC,CASSSQGAYMGDEQYF
-,TRBV2,TRBJ1-4,TRBD1,TGTGCCAGCAGTTATCCGGGACAGGGGGCGCCTAATGAAAAACTGTTTTTT,CASSYPGQGAPNEKLFF
-,TRBV30,TRBJ1-5,-,TGTGCCTGGAGTGCGGGCGCAGGGGGCAATCAGCCCCAGCATTTT,CAWSAGAGGNQPQHF
-,TRBV5-1,TRBJ2-3,TRBD2,TGCGCCAGCAGCTTGGGCGGGAGCGGCACAGATACGCAGTATTTT,CASSLGGSGTDTQYF
-,TRBV29-1,TRBJ1-1,TRBD1,TGCAGCGCATACACCGGAACAGGGGGCGCTTTCTTT,CSAYTGTGGAFF